Listed here are 23 T cell receptor beta chains from one sample, sequenced in a study of human T cells and chemical hapten exposure (dated by TCRdb to about 2021). Receptors were amplified or captured by RACE. Sequencer: NextSeq 500. Starting from the raw public reads, TCRdb applied fastp trimming at Q25, assembled clones with MiXCR and retained in-frame beta chains. Records with the same CDR3 protein are collapsed into one entry carrying the most frequent genes and DNA. In this sample the table shows approximately 45,000 distinct CDR3 sequences, approximately 4.7% of which occur a single time. Under 2% of the sample comes from the top ten. This specimen's time point label, interpreted: healthy volunteer bleed at 2 weeks. Unfractionated whole blood was collected in Tempus Blood RNA tubes, and total RNA was extracted from that blood. The sample comprised whole blood. Receptors originate from a female donor in good health. Some clones in this sample may be carry-over from other donors' samples.

This clonotype was detected many times. This chain joins TRBV9 and TRBJ2-3; tentatively, D is TRBD1 (6 bases). V was cut by 0 bases and J by 8 bases, with 16 bases left in between. The CDR3 is 15 residues long. Germline CDR1 reads SGDLS; CDR2 reads YYNGEE. The CDR3: CASSVAGEVVGTQYF. In DNA form, the CDR3 reads TGTGCCAGCAGCGTAGCAGGGGAAGTAGTCGGTACGCAGTATTTT.

This clonotype was found many times. The chain has TRBV6-1 and TRBJ2-7, with no clear D. The V gene lost 5 bases and the J gene lost 4 bases, with 6 bases spanning the gap. The CDR3 contains 11 residues. Germline CDR1 is MNHNS and CDR2 is SASEGT. The CDR3 region is CASSIRYEQYF. The CDR3 nucleotides are TGTGCCAGCAGTATCCGATACGAGCAGTACTTC.

This clonotype was counted ten times or more. This chain connects TRBV7-2 to TRBJ2-1, with TRBD2 matching over 12 bases. CDR1 is SGHTA, CDR2 FQGNSA, per germline. The CDR3 is 16 amino acids. V was clipped by 5 bases and J by 4 bases; unmatched bases: 6. The CDR3 coding sequence is TGTGCCAGCAGCCTGAGACTAGCGGGGGAATACAATGAGCAGTTCTTC. Protein: CASSLRLAGEYNEQFF.

The chain has TRBV3-1 and TRBJ2-3; no clear D gene. The germline V gene encodes CDR1 LGHDT and CDR2 YNNKEL (reference sequence). Trimming shortened V by 1 base and J by 6 bases, and 5 bases separated the two germline ends. The CDR3 is 12 residues long. The CDR3: CASSQGHDTQYF. The DNA of the CDR3 is TGTGCCAGCAGCCAAGGGCACGATACGCAGTATTTT.

The CDR3: CASSVGGESGELFF. As DNA, the CDR3 is TGTGCCAGCAGTGTTGGGGGGGAATCCGGGGAGCTGTTTTTT. This chain links TRBV6-1 with TRBJ2-2, with 7 bases identical to TRBD2. Germline V gene sequence: CDR1 MNHNS, CDR2 SASEGT. J was trimmed by 6 bases and V by 4 bases; bases with no gene match: 5. The CDR3 has 14 amino acids.

At least ten counts were recorded for this clonotype. CDR3 bases: TGTGCCAGCAGTGTAGTAGCGGGGGGGCAGTATTTT. As protein: CASSVVAGGQYF. The rearrangement uses TRBV2 and TRBJ2-3; 10 nucleotides align to TRBD2. The CDR3 covers 12 residues. The junction had 3 bases not matched to a gene; V was cut back by 4 bases and J by 11 bases. The germline CDR1 and CDR2 sequences are SNHLY and FYNNEI.

The rearrangement links TRBV14 to TRBJ2-3; tentative D call: TRBD1 (6 bases). Germline values: CDR1 SGHDN, CDR2 FVKESK. The V end lost 1 base, the J end lost 3 bases, and 11 bases lay between the germline ends. This CDR3 region has 15 residues. CDR3 bases: TGTGCCAGCAGCCAAGCCGGGACACTAACAGATACGCAGTATTTT. Its translation: CASSQAGTLTDTQYF.

The chain is built from TRBV4-2 and TRBJ2-1; TRBD2 agrees at 10 bases. Germline assignment: CDR1 LGHNA and CDR2 YNFKEQ. Losses at the gene ends were 0 bases for V and 4 bases for J; bases not matched to a gene: 6. There are 17 residues in the CDR3. DNA for the CDR3: TGTGCCAGCAGCCAAGATACAGCGGGGGGGCCATACAATGAGCAGTTCTTC. Residues: CASSQDTAGGPYNEQFF.

This clonotype was counted between two and nine times. This chain links TRBV12-3 or TRBV12-4 with TRBJ1-1; 8 bases line up with TRBD1. The CDR3 is made up of 15 amino acids. With V trimmed by 5 bases and J by 4 bases, 9 bases remained unmatched. The CDR3 spells CASSTTPTGGTEAFF. CDR3 sequence (DNA): TGTGCCAGCAGTACCACACCAACAGGGGGCACTGAAGCTTTCTTT.

Ten or more counts support this clonotype. The CDR3 protein is CASSLEGRDTQYF. The CDR3 DNA reads TGTGCCAGCAGTTTAGAGGGGCGGGATACGCAGTATTTT. The chain joins TRBV12-3 or TRBV12-4 to TRBJ2-3; TRBD1 is a possible D gene (5 bases). V was clipped by 1 base and J by 6 bases, with 8 bases between them. The CDR3 contains 13 residues.

This clonotype was seen only a few times. This sequence joins TRBV5-1 and TRBJ2-2, with 7 positions matching TRBD1. This CDR3 is built from 16 residues. Germline-derived CDR1 and CDR2 are SGHRS and YFSETQ. V was pared by 3 bases and J by 6 bases, with 11 bases of the junction left unmatched. CDR3 sequence (DNA): TGCGCCAGCAGCTGGAAGACAGGGAAGGCCGCCGGGGAGCTGTTTTTT. It encodes CASSWKTGKAAGELFF.

This clonotype was detected many times. This chain uses TRBV7-9 with TRBJ1-6; tentatively, D is TRBD1 (5 bases). This CDR3 spans 15 amino acids. Per germline, CDR1 SEHNR and CDR2 FQNEAQ (reference sequence). Trimming left V 5 bases short and J 7 bases short, with 15 bases between. The CDR3 DNA reads TGTGCCAGCAGCGTCGACAGAATCGGGAATTCACCCCTCCACTTT. Protein: CASSVDRIGNSPLHF.

This clonotype appeared many times. V and J are TRBV7-9 and TRBJ1-6; D is unclear. This CDR3 is 15 amino acids long. Trimming removed 0 bases from V and 5 bases from J, with 8 bases in between. In germline, CDR1 is SEHNR, CDR2 FQNEAQ (reference sequence). The CDR3 nucleotides are TGTGCCAGCAGCTTAGCGGGCAGAAATAATTCACCCCTCCACTTT. Translating it yields CASSLAGRNNSPLHF.

This clonotype was observed many times. The chain joins TRBV29-1 to TRBJ2-1, with 12 bases aligning to TRBD1. Per germline, CDR1 SQVTM and CDR2 ANQGSEA. This CDR3 is built from 12 residues. With V trimmed by 3 bases and J by 16 bases, 7 bases remained unmatched. This chain's CDR3 is CSVDERGTGGFF. CDR3 DNA sequence: TGCAGCGTTGACGAGAGGGGGACAGGGGGCTTCTTC.

This clonotype was seen many times. V and J are TRBV29-1 and TRBJ2-7, with TRBD1 identical over 8 bases. Germline CDR1 is SQVTM and CDR2 is ANQGSEA. Losses at the gene ends were 6 bases for V and 5 bases for J; bases not matched to a gene: 3. This CDR3 is built from 11 residues. The CDR3 DNA follows: TGCAGCGTCGCGACAGGGGACGAGCAGTACTTC. Encoded protein: CSVATGDEQYF.

This clonotype was counted many times. This chain uses TRBV11-3 with TRBJ2-1, with 8 bases aligning to TRBD2. The CDR3 has 15 residues. With V trimmed by 5 bases and J by 6 bases, 9 bases remained unmatched. The germline V gene has CDR1 SGHNT and CDR2 YENEEA. The chain's CDR3 is CASSPDGTRGNEQFF. CDR3 DNA: TGTGCCAGCAGCCCCGACGGGACTAGGGGCAATGAGCAGTTCTTC. Filled out from reference TRBV11-3 and TRBJ2-1, the complete variable domain reads EAGVVQSPRYKIIEKKQPVAFWCNPISGHNTLYWYLQNLGQGPELLIRYENEEAVDDSQLPKDRFSAERLKGVDSTLKIQPAELGDSAVYLCASSPDGTRGNEQFFGPGTRLTVL.

This chain uses TRBV7-6 with TRBJ2-1; maybe TRBD2 (6 bases). The CDR3 length is 16 residues. V lost 3 bases and J lost 9, with 21 bases in between. CDR1 SGHVS and CDR2 FNYEAQ come from the germline V gene. The CDR3 sequence is CASSLGGDRVFTEQFF. CDR3 coding DNA: TGTGCCAGCAGCTTGGGGGGAGATAGGGTTTTTACTGAGCAGTTCTTC.

This clonotype was seen a handful of times. The chain is built from TRBV7-2 and TRBJ1-1; 10 bases fit TRBD1. Germline V CDR1 and CDR2: SGHTA, FQGNSA. V shed 2 bases and J 0 bases; nucleotides not matched to a gene: 12. The CDR3 contains 19 residues. The CDR3 loop reads CASSLTPSTGGGLNTEAFF. DNA for the CDR3: TGTGCCAGCAGCTTAACCCCCTCGACAGGGGGCGGTTTGAACACTGAAGCTTTCTTT. The variable domain in full, completed from reference TRBV7-2 and TRBJ1-1, reads GAGVSQSPSNKVTEKGKDVELRCDPISGHTALYWYRQSLGQGLEFLIYFQGNSAPDKSGLPSDRFSAERTGGSVSTLTIQRTQQEDSAVYLCASSLTPSTGGGLNTEAFFGQGTRLTVV.

This clonotype was recorded many times. The rearrangement joins TRBV2 to TRBJ1-6, with D tentatively TRBD1 (6 bases). Between the trimmed V and J ends, which lost 2 bases and 7 bases, there was a span of 12 bases. The CDR3 length is 15 residues. Germline V gene data show CDR1 as SNHLY and CDR2 as FYNNEI. In DNA form, the CDR3 reads TGTGCCAGCAGTGAAAGGGGGAGTAGGAATTCACCCCTCCACTTT. Translated: CASSERGSRNSPLHF. The full variable domain, completed using reference TRBV2 and TRBJ1-6, is EPEVTQTPSHQVTQMGQEVILRCVPISNHLYFYWYRQILGQKVEFLVSFYNNEISEKSEIFDDQFSVERPDGSNFTLKIRSTKLEDSAMYFCASSERGSRNSPLHFGNGTRLTVT.

This clonotype was seen only a few times. The chain carries TRBV7-9 and TRBJ1-4, with TRBD1 matching over 9 bases. The CDR3 has 17 residues. Trimming took 5 bases from V and 7 from J; bases not matched to a gene: 14. The germline V gene has CDR1 SEHNR and CDR2 FQNEAQ (reference sequence). The CDR3 sequence: CASSPGQGWKEGEKLFF. CDR3 DNA sequence: TGTGCCAGCAGCCCAGGACAGGGGTGGAAGGAAGGTGAAAAACTGTTTTTT.

This clonotype was counted a few times. This chain joins TRBV4-3 and TRBJ1-1, with a tentative D call TRBD1 (5 bases). The CDR3 has 16 amino acids. The germline CDR1 and CDR2 sequences are LGHNA and YSLEER. Trimming shortened V by 1 base and J by 6 bases, and 18 bases separated the two germline ends. The CDR3 here is CASSQGNAGVGAEAFF. In nucleotides, the CDR3 is TGCGCCAGCAGCCAAGGCAACGCGGGGGTGGGAGCTGAAGCTTTCTTT.

This clonotype was counted at least ten times. The gene calls are TRBV4-2 and TRBJ2-2; 11 bases agree with TRBD2. Germline V gives CDR1 LGHNA, CDR2 YNFKEQ. CDR3 length: 15 amino acids. Germline trimming cut 4 bases from V and 6 bases from J; bases unmatched to any gene: 4. CDR3 nucleotides: TGTGCCAGCAGCCTAGCGGGGGGGAATCCCGGGGAGCTGTTTTTT. It is translated as CASSLAGGNPGELFF.

This clonotype has at least ten counts. The gene calls are TRBV9 and TRBJ1-3; 7 bases fit TRBD1. Germline CDR1 and CDR2: SGDLS and YYNGEE. V was pared by 4 bases and J by 0 bases, with 16 bases of the junction left unmatched. The CDR3 length is 19 residues. The chain's CDR3 is CASSPKGARGGNSGNTIYF. The DNA of the CDR3 is TGTGCCAGCAGCCCGAAGGGGGCTAGGGGCGGAAACTCTGGAAACACCATATATTTT.